Detailed here is one TCR beta chain. The RNA, roughly 0.45 to 1 ug, was put through reverse transcription using random hexamers. Amplification of TCR beta CDR3 was carried out by immunoSEQ multiplex PCR, which covered 54 Vbeta and 13 Jbeta segments. In TCRdb, the immunoSEQ multiplex PCR reads were re-called with MiXCR into one record per CDR3 protein. The sample consists of 100,000 to 150,000 distinct CDR3 sequences, 80% to 95% of them appearing once. The data derive from a study of CD8 T cells in Susac syndrome. V was trimmed by 3 bases and J by 1 base, leaving 16 bases between them. CDR1 SGDLS and CDR2 YYNGEE come from the germline V gene. The CDR3 is made up of 16 amino acids.

Sequencing was performed on CD8+ T cells from PBMCs. This sequence originates from a human donor with multiple sclerosis. The rearrangement joins TRBV9 to TRBJ1-1; D may be TRBD1 (6 bases). CDR3 bases: TGTGCCAGCAGCGCCTCCCCCCAGACAGGGAACACTGAAGCTTTCTTT. Translating gives CASSASPQTGNTEAFF.